This T cell receptor (beta chain) was documented in a study of OX40 agonist ivuxolimab in advanced cancers. Regarding the study as a whole: Some nonresponders likewise displayed low normalized T-cell clonal expansion.

Looked up from germline, CDR1 is PRHDT and CDR2 is FYEKMQ (reference sequence). The CDR3 loop spans 15 amino acids. With 5 bases clipped from V and 6 bases from J, the junction kept 4 bases outside the gene matches. Only in-frame clones appear in the TCRdb table, and some are missing; sequencing was by immunoSEQ multiplex PCR. This repertoire shows around 90,000 clones, roughly 91% found once; its top ten account for more than 0.25%. About this clone: Its target is not known.

This chain links TRBV13 with TRBJ2-1; 13 bases match TRBD2. Source: CD4+ or CD8+ T cells sorted from blood, taken in a trial of the OX40 agonist ivuxolimab. This sequence originates from an adult with an advanced solid tumor such as melanoma, head and neck, liver or kidney cancer. CDR3 residues: CASSPRTSGGNEQFF. Here the CDR3 DNA reads TGTGCCAGCAGCCCGCGGACTAGCGGGGGCAATGAGCAGTTCTTC.